This T cell receptor beta chain is drawn from a study of blood T cell repertoires in COVID-19 (dated by TCRdb to the early 2020s). Study-wide context: Samples from collaborators originated in the United States, Italy and Spain and spanned both the acute and convalescent phases of COVID-19. A freely available public database, intended as a resource for researchers studying the immune response to SARS-CoV-2, is where the repertoires were released. Samples were obtained from the ongoing ImmuneRACE study (first 160 participants) and from 1,254 subjects provided by 6 global collaborators. Nearly every sample came with metadata listing a de-identified subject ID, COVID-19 status, age in years and sex. Subjects who had been exposed to COVID-19, were actively infected with it, or had recovered from it provided the deeply sampled blood TCRbeta repertoires that made up the dataset. Where available, HLA class I and class II types were obtained from metadata supplied by the sample provider rather than from assay-based typing. The material from the prospective study consisted of cDNA or gDNA derived from T cells, B-cell-depleted T cells, or PBMCs. The full study reports these points: How much clinical and demographic metadata was included differed by source and by participant, and the metadata was provided uncurated.

With regard to this clone: Its antigen is still unknown. No quality values exist for individual bases; no much larger clone is one base distant.

TCRbeta CDR3 regions were amplified from genomic DNA using the immunoSEQ Assay, a bias-controlled multiplex PCR. The source study handled its data this way. The number of nucleated cells in each sample was estimated from the amplification of reference gene primers within the assay. To quantify the absolute abundance of each unique TCRbeta CDR3 rearrangement, sequence reads were collapsed and filtered. For each sample, productive Simpson clonality was calculated as the square root of Simpson's diversity index across productive rearrangements. TCRdb re-hosts the immuneACCESS table, in-frame sequences only. Its copies lack some clones; in the studies checked, an unresolved V gene accounts for under half of them, and the cause for the rest is not known. The V and J calls and clone size come from that table; D and trimming were worked out from the DNA. This sample has some 330,000 clones in its table, and nearly 90% of those were observed once. 1.8% of the sample is taken by the ten largest.

The cysteine opens and the phenylalanine closes a CDR3 of 14 amino acids. Only CDR3 DNA remains: 42 bases, in frame from the first base. The germline V end is reduced by 5 bases and the J end by 5 bases; junction bases left unmatched: 8. As encoded in the germline V gene (reference sequence), CDR1 is SGHNT while CDR2 is YYREEE. One collaborating source in Seattle enrolled patients during active infection and followed them longitudinally through the course of disease. Whole blood was collected in K2EDTA tubes by collaborating institutions according to the institutions' own protocols. Collaborator samples were shipped for TCRbeta analysis as frozen whole blood, isolated PBMCs, or DNA extracted from either sample type.

The source material was peripheral blood. This clonotype originated in a woman in her thirties with COVID-19, enrolled during active disease. Recombination linked TRBV5-4 to TRBJ1-1; 8 of the junction bases match TRBD1. The bases are TGTGCCAGCAGTTATCGACAGGGGCTAACTGAAGCTTTCTTT. It codes for CASSYRQGLTEAFF.